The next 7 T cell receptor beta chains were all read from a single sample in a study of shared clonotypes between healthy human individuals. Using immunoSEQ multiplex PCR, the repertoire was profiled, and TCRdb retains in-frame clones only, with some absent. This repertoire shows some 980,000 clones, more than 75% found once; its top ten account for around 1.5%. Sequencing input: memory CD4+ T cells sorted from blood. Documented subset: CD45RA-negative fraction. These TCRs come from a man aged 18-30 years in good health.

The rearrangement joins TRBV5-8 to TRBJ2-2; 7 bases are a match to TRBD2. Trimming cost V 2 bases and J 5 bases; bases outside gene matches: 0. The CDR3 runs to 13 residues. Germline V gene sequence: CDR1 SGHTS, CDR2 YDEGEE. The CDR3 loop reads CASSFGGTGELFF. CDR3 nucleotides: TGTGCCAGCAGCTTCGGGGGGACCGGGGAGCTGTTTTTT. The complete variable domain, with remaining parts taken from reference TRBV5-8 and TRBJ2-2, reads EAGVTQSPTHLIKTRGQQATLRCSPISGHTSVYWYQQALGLGLQFLLWYDEGEERNRGNFPPRFSGRQFPNYSSELNVNALELEDSALYLCASSFGGTGELFFGEGSRLTVL.

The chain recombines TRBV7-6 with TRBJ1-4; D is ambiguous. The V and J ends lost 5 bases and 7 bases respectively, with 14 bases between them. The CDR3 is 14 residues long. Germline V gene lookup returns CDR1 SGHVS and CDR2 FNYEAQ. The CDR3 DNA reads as TGTGCCAGCAGCCGCGGGCCATCAGGTGAAAAACTGTTTTTT. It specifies CASSRGPSGEKLFF.

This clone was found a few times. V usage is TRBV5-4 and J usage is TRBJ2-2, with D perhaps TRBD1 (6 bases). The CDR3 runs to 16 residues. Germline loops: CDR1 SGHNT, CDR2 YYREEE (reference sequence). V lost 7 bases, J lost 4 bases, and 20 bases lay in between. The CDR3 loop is CASSGLGGRGTGELFF. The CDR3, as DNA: TGTGCCAGCTCGGGTTTAGGGGGACGAGGCACCGGGGAGCTGTTTTTT.

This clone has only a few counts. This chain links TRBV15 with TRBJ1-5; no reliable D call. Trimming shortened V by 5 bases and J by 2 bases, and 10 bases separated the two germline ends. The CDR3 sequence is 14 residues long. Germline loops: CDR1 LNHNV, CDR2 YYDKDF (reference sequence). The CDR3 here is CATSSQHGNQPQHF. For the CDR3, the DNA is TGTGCCACCAGCTCGCAACACGGCAATCAGCCCCAGCATTTT.

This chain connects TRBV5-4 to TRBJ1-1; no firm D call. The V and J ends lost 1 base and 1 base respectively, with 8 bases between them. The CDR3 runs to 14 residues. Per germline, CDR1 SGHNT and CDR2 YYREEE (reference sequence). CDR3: CASSLRPPNTEAFF. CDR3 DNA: TGTGCCAGCAGCTTGAGACCGCCGAACACTGAAGCTTTCTTT.

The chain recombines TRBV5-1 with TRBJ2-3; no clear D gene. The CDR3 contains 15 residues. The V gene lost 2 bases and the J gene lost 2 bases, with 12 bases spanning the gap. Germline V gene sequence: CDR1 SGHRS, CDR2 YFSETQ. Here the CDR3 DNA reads TGCGCCAGCAGCTTAGCAACCAACCCCACAGATACGCAGTATTTT. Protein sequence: CASSLATNPTDTQYF.

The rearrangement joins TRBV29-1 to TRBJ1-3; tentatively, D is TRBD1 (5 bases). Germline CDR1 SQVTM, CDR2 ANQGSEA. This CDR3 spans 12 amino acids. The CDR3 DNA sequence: TGCAGTATTCAGGGCTCTGGAAACACCATATATTTT. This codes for CSIQGSGNTIYF. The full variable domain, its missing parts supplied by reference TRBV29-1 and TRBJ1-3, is SAVISQKPSRDICQRGTSLTIQCQVDSQVTMMFWYRQQPGQSLTLIATANQGSEATYESGFVIDKFPISRPNLTFSTLTVSNMSPEDSSIYLCSIQGSGNTIYFGEGSWLTVV.